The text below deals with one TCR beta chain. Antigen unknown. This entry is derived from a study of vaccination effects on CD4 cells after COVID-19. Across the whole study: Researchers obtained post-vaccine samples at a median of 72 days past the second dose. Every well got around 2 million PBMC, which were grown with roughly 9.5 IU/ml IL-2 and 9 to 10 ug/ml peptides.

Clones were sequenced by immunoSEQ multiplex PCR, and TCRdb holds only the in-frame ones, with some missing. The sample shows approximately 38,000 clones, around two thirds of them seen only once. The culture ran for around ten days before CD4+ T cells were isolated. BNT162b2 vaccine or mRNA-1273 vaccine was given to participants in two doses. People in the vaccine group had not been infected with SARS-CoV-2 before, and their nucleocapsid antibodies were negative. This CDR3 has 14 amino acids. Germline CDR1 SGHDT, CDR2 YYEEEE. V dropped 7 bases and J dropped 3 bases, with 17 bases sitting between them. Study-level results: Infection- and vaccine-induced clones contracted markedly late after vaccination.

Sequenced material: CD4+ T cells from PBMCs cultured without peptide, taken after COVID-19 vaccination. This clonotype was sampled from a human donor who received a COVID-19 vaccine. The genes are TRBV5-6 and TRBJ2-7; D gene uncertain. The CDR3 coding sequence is TGTGCCAGCGCCCCCTGGCCAGCTGACTACGAGCAGTACTTC. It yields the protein CASAPWPADYEQYF. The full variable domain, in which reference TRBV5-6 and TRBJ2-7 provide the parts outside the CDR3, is DAGVTQSPTHLIKTRGQQVTLRCSPKSGHDTVSWYQQALGQGPQFIFQYYEEEERQRGNFPDRFSGHQFPNYSSELNVNALLLGDSALYLCASAPWPADYEQYFGPGTRLTVT.